The 27 T cell receptor beta chains reported below all come from one sample, sequenced in a study of T cell responses to AZD1222 COVID-19 vaccine (dated by TCRdb to 2020 to 2022). The time point label, as the study defines it: baseline before first vaccination. The library relied on the immunoSEQ multiplex PCR assay. Not all clones reach the TCRdb copy of this immuneACCESS table, which keeps in-frame sequences only. Checked studies attribute under half of the gap to unresolved V genes and leave the rest unexplained. The sample has approximately 120,000 clones on record, roughly 90% of them singletons. The ten top clones hold roughly 4% of the sample. This sample comprised peripheral blood, obtained on day 0 of AZD1222 vaccination. These TCRs come from an adult in good health.

V is TRBV19 and J is TRBJ2-1, with TRBD2 as a possible D gene (5 bases). Trimming removed 1 base from V and 3 bases from J, with 10 bases in between. The CDR3 totals 15 residues. The germline CDR1 and CDR2 sequences are LNHDA and SQIVND (reference sequence). The CDR3, as DNA: TGTGCCAGTAGTATAGGCGGGCCGGTCTACAATGAGCAGTTCTTC. It is translated as CASSIGGPVYNEQFF.

The rearrangement joins TRBV2 to TRBJ1-4, with no clear D. V was trimmed by 4 bases and J by 8 bases, leaving 14 bases between them. The V gene's germline CDR1 is SNHLY and CDR2 FYNNEI. The CDR3 is made up of 14 amino acids. The CDR3 DNA follows: TGTGCCAGCAGTGCCGGGTGGAACGGGGAAAAACTGTTTTTT. Its protein product is CASSAGWNGEKLFF.

This rearrangement joins TRBV6-5 to TRBJ1-5, with 7 positions matching TRBD1. V lost 6 bases to trimming and J lost 8 bases; unmatched junction nucleotides: 7. The CDR3 is 13 residues long. Germline CDR1 MNHEY, CDR2 SVGAGI. The CDR3 sequence: CASRRTGAEPQHF. For the CDR3, the DNA is TGTGCCAGCAGACGGACAGGCGCTGAGCCCCAGCATTTT.

V is TRBV14 and J is TRBJ2-3; 7 bases map to TRBD1. This CDR3 is 13 amino acids long. Unmatched junction bases numbered 8, after V lost 8 bases and J lost 6 bases. Germline values: CDR1 SGHDN, CDR2 FVKESK. CDR3 DNA sequence: TGTGCCAGCCGCCCCGAGGGGGCTGATACGCAGTATTTT. It is translated as CASRPEGADTQYF.

This clone showed up just once. The rearrangement joins TRBV6-5 to TRBJ2-3; 8 bases fit TRBD1. Germline trimming cut 6 bases from V and 2 bases from J; bases unmatched to any gene: 4. Germline lookup yields CDR1 MNHEY and CDR2 SVGAGI. The CDR3 sequence is 14 residues long. The CDR3, as DNA: TGTGCCAGCAGGGACAGGGTGACCACAGATACGCAGTATTTT. It yields the protein CASRDRVTTDTQYF.

V gene TRBV7-9 combines with J gene TRBJ2-1, with D hard to call. Germline CDR1 and CDR2: SEHNR and FQNEAQ (reference sequence). This CDR3 is built from 13 residues. Deletions cut 1 base from V and 12 bases from J, with 13 bases between. The CDR3 loop is CASSLGGAGWQFF. The DNA for the CDR3 is TGTGCCAGCAGCTTAGGAGGTGCCGGGTGGCAGTTCTTC.

The chain couples TRBV5-1 to TRBJ1-1; 7 positions match TRBD1. Germline V CDR1 and CDR2: SGHRS, YFSETQ. The CDR3 has 18 residues. The ends lost 1 base at V and 2 bases at J; junction bases unmatched: 14. The CDR3 protein is CASSLRSPRDSINTEAFF. As DNA, the CDR3 is TGCGCCAGCAGCTTGAGGTCCCCAAGGGACAGCATTAACACTGAAGCTTTCTTT.

The chain links TRBV11-2 to TRBJ1-2; 9 bases line up with TRBD1. The CDR3 runs 15 residues. The germline V gene encodes CDR1 SGHAT and CDR2 FQNNGV. The V segment lost 3 bases and the J segment 1 base; nucleotides outside the gene matches: 3. CDR3 in DNA: TGTGCCAGCAGCTTGGACAGGGGAGGTAACTATGGCTACACCTTC. Protein: CASSLDRGGNYGYTF.

The rearrangement joins TRBV27 to TRBJ2-7; possibly TRBD1 or TRBD2 for D (5 bases each). Per the germline V gene, CDR1 is MNHEY and CDR2 is SMNVEV (reference sequence). This CDR3 is 15 amino acids long. Trimming cost V 6 bases and J 3 bases, with 18 bases left between them. DNA for the CDR3: TGTGCCAGCAGGTTAGGAGGTGCAGGACACTACGAGCAGTACTTC. Translated, it gives CASRLGGAGHYEQYF.

The genes are TRBV7-8 and TRBJ1-2; D is perhaps TRBD1 (5 bases). Per the germline V gene, CDR1 is SGHVS and CDR2 is FQNEAQ. Deletions cut 6 bases from V and 8 bases from J, with 16 bases between. There are 13 residues in the CDR3. CDR3 protein: CASRMAGVGGYTF. CDR3 coding DNA: TGTGCCAGCAGGATGGCGGGGGTGGGAGGCTACACCTTC.

The V and J genes are TRBV2 and TRBJ1-5; D uncertain. The CDR3 extends over 14 amino acids. Per germline, CDR1 SNHLY and CDR2 FYNNEI. V was clipped by 3 bases and J by 0 bases, with 6 bases between them. The CDR3 sequence: CASSEADSNQPQHF. CDR3 DNA sequence: TGTGCCAGCAGTGAGGCCGATAGCAATCAGCCCCAGCATTTT.

This chain connects TRBV27 to TRBJ2-7, with 9 bases identical to TRBD1. This CDR3 region has 15 residues. The germline V gene encodes CDR1 MNHEY and CDR2 SMNVEV (reference sequence). The trim removed 0 bases at V and 2 bases at J, leaving 2 bases unmatched. DNA of the CDR3: TGTGCCAGCAGTTTATCGAGGACAGGGGCCTACGAGCAGTACTTC. It specifies CASSLSRTGAYEQYF.

This sequence joins TRBV2 and TRBJ1-5; D is ambiguous. The CDR3 totals 11 residues. V was trimmed by 4 bases and J by 6 bases, leaving 4 bases between them. Germline V gives CDR1 SNHLY, CDR2 FYNNEI. As DNA, the CDR3 is TGTGCCAGCAGTGGCGGTCAGCCCCAGCATTTT. Translated: CASSGGQPQHF. The whole variable domain, remainder taken from reference TRBV2 and TRBJ1-5, is EPEVTQTPSHQVTQMGQEVILRCVPISNHLYFYWYRQILGQKVEFLVSFYNNEISEKSEIFDDQFSVERPDGSNFTLKIRSTKLEDSAMYFCASSGGQPQHFGDGTRLSIL.

The chain is built from TRBV7-9 and TRBJ2-2; 12 nucleotides line up with TRBD2. The J segment lost 5 bases and the V segment lost 0 bases, leaving 7 bases of the junction unmatched. The CDR3 has 18 residues. Germline values: CDR1 SEHNR, CDR2 FQNEAQ (reference sequence). The CDR3 loop reads CASSLAVTSGRGTGELFF. DNA of the CDR3: TGTGCCAGCAGCTTAGCGGTGACTAGCGGGAGAGGTACCGGGGAGCTGTTTTTT.

V and J are TRBV5-1 and TRBJ1-4; possible D gene TRBD1, 6 bases. The length of the CDR3 is 15 residues. Germline V CDR1 and CDR2: SGHRS, YFSETQ. V was clipped by 4 bases and J by 2 bases, with 12 bases between them. CDR3 amino acids: CASSAEGGTNEKLFF. The CDR3, as DNA: TGCGCCAGCAGCGCCGAGGGGGGTACTAATGAAAAACTGTTTTTT.

Notes on this clone: This specimen includes other DNA sequences encoding the same CDR3. This chain uses TRBV11-2 with TRBJ1-5, with 9 bases identical to TRBD1. Germline-derived CDR1 and CDR2 are SGHAT and FQNNGV. V shed 5 bases and J 7 bases; nucleotides not matched to a gene: 3. This CDR3 region has 13 residues. CDR3 nucleotides: TGTGCCAGCAGCCTGGACAGGGGACAGCCCCAGCATTTT. It yields the protein CASSLDRGQPQHF.

The chain uses TRBV5-1 and TRBJ1-2, with 7 bases aligning to TRBD1. Trimming cost V 0 bases and J 4 bases; bases outside gene matches: 6. Germline-derived CDR1 and CDR2 are SGHRS and YFSETQ. The CDR3 sequence is 15 residues long. CDR3: CASSLGQGVSYGYTF. CDR3 in DNA: TGCGCCAGCAGCTTGGGACAGGGCGTGAGCTATGGCTACACCTTC.

The rearrangement joins TRBV7-9 to TRBJ2-3; 10 bases are shared with TRBD1. The V gene end was trimmed by 5 bases and the J gene end by 8 bases; junction bases not matched to a gene: 10. The CDR3 covers 15 residues. CDR1 is SEHNR, CDR2 FQNEAQ, per germline (reference sequence). CDR3 loop: CASSDRDRGIPTQYF. The CDR3 coding sequence is TGTGCCAGCAGCGACCGGGACAGGGGCATTCCTACGCAGTATTTT.

The chain couples TRBV4-3 to TRBJ2-4, with 9 bases aligning to TRBD2. V shed 1 base, J shed 1 base, and the junction held 11 bases outside the gene matches. The CDR3 is 19 amino acids. Per the germline V gene, CDR1 is LGHNA and CDR2 is YSLEER. Written as DNA, the CDR3 is TGCGCCAGCAGCCAAGTTGGCGCGGGGGGGCCTGCTGCCAAAAACATTCAGTACTTC. Translation gives CASSQVGAGGPAAKNIQYF.

This clone has only one observation. V and J are TRBV7-5 and TRBJ2-7; the D call TRBD1 from the table was never checked on the DNA. TRBV7-5 is shown as a pseudogene. The CDR3 runs 14 residues. In DNA form, the CDR3 reads TGTGTCAGAAGCTCCTACAGGGGGCTATGCGAGCAGTACTTC. Amino acid sequence: CVRSSYRGLCEQYF.

This clone was counted a few times. The rearrangement links TRBV2 to TRBJ2-7; D gene ambiguous. This CDR3 spans 13 amino acids. CDR1 SNHLY and CDR2 FYNNEI come from the germline V gene. Between the trimmed V and J ends, which lost 7 bases and 2 bases, there was a span of 12 bases. The CDR3 loop is CASTIGVAYEQYF. CDR3 DNA sequence: TGTGCCAGCACCATTGGAGTCGCCTACGAGCAGTACTTC. The full variable domain, completed using reference TRBV2 and TRBJ2-7, is EPEVTQTPSHQVTQMGQEVILRCVPISNHLYFYWYRQILGQKVEFLVSFYNNEISEKSEIFDDQFSVERPDGSNFTLKIRSTKLEDSAMYFCASTIGVAYEQYFGPGTRLTVT.

The V call is TRBV27, the J call TRBJ1-5, with D possibly matching TRBD1 (6 bases). The CDR3 contains 13 residues. V was cut by 8 bases and J by 3 bases, with 11 bases left in between. Germline loops: CDR1 MNHEY, CDR2 SMNVEV (reference sequence). The chain's CDR3 is CASRGGVNQPQHF. The CDR3 DNA sequence: TGTGCCAGCCGTGGGGGCGTCAATCAGCCCCAGCATTTT.

This chain links TRBV7-2 with TRBJ2-1, with D perhaps assigned TRBD1 or TRBD2 (5 bases each). Germline V CDR1 and CDR2: SGHTA, FQGNSA. This CDR3 is built from 15 residues. Trimming pared 2 bases from V and 2 bases from J, leaving 10 bases between. The DNA of the CDR3 is TGTGCCAGCAGCTTATCCGAGGGGCCCTACAATGAGCAGTTCTTC. This sequence encodes CASSLSEGPYNEQFF.

The rearrangement uses TRBV4-2 and TRBJ2-2; possibly TRBD2 for D (6 bases). In germline, CDR1 is LGHNA, CDR2 YNFKEQ. The V end lost 1 base, the J end lost 0 bases, and 15 bases lay between the germline ends. The CDR3 has 18 amino acids. The chain's CDR3 is CASSQASYSGTNTGELFF. CDR3 coding DNA: TGTGCCAGCAGCCAAGCGTCCTATAGCGGAACGAACACCGGGGAGCTGTTTTTT.

The chain has TRBV4-1 and TRBJ2-5; the D is unclear. The CDR3 is made up of 13 amino acids. Trimming took 4 bases from V and 5 from J, leaving 11 bases between them. Germline CDR1 reads MGHRA; CDR2 reads YSYEKL. The CDR3 nucleotides read TGCGCCAGCAGCCTAACACACTGGGAGACCCAGTACTTC. This translates into CASSLTHWETQYF.

The chain links TRBV6-5 to TRBJ2-7, with D perhaps matching TRBD1 (6 bases). The CDR3 loop spans 14 amino acids. Germline V CDR1 and CDR2: MNHEY, SVGAGI. V dropped 0 bases and J dropped 3 bases, with 9 bases sitting between them. The CDR3 DNA reads TGTGCCAGCAGTTACTCTTACAGGGACTACGAGCAGTACTTC. Its protein is CASSYSYRDYEQYF.

This clone was detected only once. This chain connects TRBV14 to TRBJ2-1; D might be TRBD2 (6 bases). V gave up 1 base and J gave up 8 bases, with 15 bases separating them. Looked up from germline, CDR1 is SGHDN and CDR2 is FVKESK. The CDR3 sequence is 15 residues long. The CDR3 loop reads CASSQGGGAGDEQFF. CDR3 nucleotide sequence: TGTGCCAGCAGCCAAGGGGGCGGGGCAGGCGATGAGCAGTTCTTC.